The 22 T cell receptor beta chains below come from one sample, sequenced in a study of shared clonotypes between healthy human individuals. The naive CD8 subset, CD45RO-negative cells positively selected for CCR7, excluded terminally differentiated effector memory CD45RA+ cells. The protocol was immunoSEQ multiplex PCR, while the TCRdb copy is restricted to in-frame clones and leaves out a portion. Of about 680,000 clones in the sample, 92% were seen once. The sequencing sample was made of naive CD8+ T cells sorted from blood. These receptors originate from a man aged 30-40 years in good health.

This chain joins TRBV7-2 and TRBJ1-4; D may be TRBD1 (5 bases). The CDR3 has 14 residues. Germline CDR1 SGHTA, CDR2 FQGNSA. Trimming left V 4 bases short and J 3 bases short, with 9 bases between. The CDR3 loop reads CASSYRQPNEKLFF. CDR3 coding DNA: TGTGCCAGCAGCTACCGACAGCCTAATGAAAAACTGTTTTTT.

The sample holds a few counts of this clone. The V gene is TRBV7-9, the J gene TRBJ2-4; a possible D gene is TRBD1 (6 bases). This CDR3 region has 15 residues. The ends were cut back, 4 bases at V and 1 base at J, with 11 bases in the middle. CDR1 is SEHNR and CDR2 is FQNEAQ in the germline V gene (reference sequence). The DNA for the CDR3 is TGTGCCAGCAGCTCAGGGGCTGAGGCCAAAAACATTCAGTACTTC. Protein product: CASSSGAEAKNIQYF.

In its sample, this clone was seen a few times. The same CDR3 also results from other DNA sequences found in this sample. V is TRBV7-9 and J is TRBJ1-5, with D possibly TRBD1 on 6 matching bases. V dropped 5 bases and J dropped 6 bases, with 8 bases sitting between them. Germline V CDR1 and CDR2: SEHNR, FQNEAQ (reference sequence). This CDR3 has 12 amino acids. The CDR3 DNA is TGTGCCAGCAGCCTAGGGGGTCAGCCCCAGCATTTT. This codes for CASSLGGQPQHF.

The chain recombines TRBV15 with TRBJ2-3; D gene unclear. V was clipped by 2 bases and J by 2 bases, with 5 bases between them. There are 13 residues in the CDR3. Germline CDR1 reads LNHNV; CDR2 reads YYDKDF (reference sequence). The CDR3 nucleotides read TGTGCCACCAGCAGATCTATCACAGATACGCAGTATTTT. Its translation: CATSRSITDTQYF.

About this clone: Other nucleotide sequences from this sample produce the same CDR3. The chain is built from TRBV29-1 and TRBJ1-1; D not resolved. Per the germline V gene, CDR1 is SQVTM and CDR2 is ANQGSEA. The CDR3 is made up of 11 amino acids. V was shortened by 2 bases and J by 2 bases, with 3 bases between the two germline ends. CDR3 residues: CSVEINTEAFF. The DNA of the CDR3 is TGCAGCGTTGAAATAAACACTGAAGCTTTCTTT.

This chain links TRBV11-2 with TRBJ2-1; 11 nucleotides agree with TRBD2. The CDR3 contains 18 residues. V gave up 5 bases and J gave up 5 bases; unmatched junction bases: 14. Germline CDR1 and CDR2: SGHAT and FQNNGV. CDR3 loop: CASSDHGTSGGPNNEQFF. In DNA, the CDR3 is TGTGCCAGCAGCGACCATGGGACTAGCGGCGGCCCGAACAATGAGCAGTTCTTC.

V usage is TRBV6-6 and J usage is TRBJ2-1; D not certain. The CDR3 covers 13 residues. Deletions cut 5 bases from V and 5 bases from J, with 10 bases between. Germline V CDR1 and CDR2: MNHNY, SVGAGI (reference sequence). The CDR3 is CASSPDRHNEQFF. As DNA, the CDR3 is TGTGCCAGCAGTCCCGACCGACACAATGAGCAGTTCTTC.

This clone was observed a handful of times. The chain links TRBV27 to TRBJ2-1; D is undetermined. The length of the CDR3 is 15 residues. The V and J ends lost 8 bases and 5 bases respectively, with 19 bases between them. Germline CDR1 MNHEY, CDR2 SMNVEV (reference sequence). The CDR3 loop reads CASGDTARSHNEQFF. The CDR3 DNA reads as TGTGCCAGCGGGGATACAGCAAGGTCTCACAATGAGCAGTTCTTC.

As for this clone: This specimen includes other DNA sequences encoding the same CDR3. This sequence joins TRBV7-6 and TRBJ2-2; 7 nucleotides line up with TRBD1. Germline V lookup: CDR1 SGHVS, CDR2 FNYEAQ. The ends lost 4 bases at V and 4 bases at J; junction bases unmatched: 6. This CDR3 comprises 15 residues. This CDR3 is CASSSRDRGTGELFF. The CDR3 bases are TGTGCCAGCAGCTCCCGGGACAGAGGCACCGGGGAGCTGTTTTTT.

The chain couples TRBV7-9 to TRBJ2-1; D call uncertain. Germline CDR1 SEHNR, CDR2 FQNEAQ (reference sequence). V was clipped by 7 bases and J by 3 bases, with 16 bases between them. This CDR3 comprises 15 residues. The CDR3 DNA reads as TGTGCCAGCAAACGGCCGGATTGGTTCTACAATGAGCAGTTCTTC. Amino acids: CASKRPDWFYNEQFF.

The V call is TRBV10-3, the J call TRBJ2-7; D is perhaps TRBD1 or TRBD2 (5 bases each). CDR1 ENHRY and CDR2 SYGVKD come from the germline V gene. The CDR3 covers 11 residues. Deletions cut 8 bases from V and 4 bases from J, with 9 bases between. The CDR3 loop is CAIRDQYEQYF. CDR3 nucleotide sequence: TGTGCCATCCGGGACCAGTACGAGCAGTACTTC.

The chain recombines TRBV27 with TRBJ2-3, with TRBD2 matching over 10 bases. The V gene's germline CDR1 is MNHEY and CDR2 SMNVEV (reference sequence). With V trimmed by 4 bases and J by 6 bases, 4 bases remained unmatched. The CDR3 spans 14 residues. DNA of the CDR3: TGTGCCAGCAGTTATGGGACTAGCGACGATACGCAGTATTTT. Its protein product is CASSYGTSDDTQYF.

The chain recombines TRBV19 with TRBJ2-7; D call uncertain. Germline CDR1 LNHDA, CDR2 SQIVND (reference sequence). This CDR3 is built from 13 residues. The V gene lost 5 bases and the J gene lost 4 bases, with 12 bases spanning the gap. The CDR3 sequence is CASSVQWGYEQYF. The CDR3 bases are TGTGCCAGTAGTGTCCAATGGGGTTACGAGCAGTACTTC.

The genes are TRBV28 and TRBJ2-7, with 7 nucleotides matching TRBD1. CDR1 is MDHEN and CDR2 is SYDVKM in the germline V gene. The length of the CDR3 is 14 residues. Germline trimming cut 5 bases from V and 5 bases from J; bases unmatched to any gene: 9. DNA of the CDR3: TGTGCCAGCAGTCCCTCGACAGGGATCAACGAGCAGTACTTC. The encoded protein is CASSPSTGINEQYF.

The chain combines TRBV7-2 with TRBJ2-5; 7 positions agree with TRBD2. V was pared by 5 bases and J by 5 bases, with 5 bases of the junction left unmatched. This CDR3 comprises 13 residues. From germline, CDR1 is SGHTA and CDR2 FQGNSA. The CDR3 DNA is TGTGCCAGCAGCCCGACTAGCACCGAGACCCAGTACTTC. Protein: CASSPTSTETQYF.

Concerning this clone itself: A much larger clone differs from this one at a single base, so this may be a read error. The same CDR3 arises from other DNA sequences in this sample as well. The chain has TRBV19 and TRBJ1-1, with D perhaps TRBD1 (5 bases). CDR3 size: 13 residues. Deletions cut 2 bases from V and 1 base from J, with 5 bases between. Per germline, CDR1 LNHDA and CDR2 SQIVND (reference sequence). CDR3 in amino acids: CASSIQGNTEAFF. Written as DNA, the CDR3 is TGTGCCAGTAGTATACAGGGGAACACTGAAGCTTTCTTT.

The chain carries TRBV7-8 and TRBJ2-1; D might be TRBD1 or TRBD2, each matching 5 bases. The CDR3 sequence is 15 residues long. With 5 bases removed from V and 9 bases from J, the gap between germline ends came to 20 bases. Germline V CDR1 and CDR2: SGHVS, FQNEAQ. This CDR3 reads CASSLRGFNSGEQFF. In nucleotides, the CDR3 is TGTGCCAGCAGCCTGAGGGGCTTCAACTCCGGTGAGCAGTTCTTC.

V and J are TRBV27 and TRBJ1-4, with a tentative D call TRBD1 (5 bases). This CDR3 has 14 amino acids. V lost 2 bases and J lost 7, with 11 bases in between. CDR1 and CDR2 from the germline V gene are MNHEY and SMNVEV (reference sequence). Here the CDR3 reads CASSLNRGGEKLFF. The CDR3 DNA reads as TGTGCCAGCAGTTTAAATCGGGGGGGTGAAAAACTGTTTTTT. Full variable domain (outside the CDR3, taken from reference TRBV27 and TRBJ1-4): EAQVTQNPRYLITVTGKKLTVTCSQNMNHEYMSWYRQDPGLGLRQIYYSMNVEVTDKGDVPEGYKVSRKEKRNFPLILESPSPNQTSLYFCASSLNRGGEKLFFGSGTQLSVL.

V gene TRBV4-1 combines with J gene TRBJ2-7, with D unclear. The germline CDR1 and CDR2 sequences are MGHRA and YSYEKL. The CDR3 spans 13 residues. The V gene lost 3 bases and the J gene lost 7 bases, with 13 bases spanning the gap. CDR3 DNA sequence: TGCGCCAGCAGCCAGGGGATGCTACGTGAGCAGTACTTC. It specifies CASSQGMLREQYF.

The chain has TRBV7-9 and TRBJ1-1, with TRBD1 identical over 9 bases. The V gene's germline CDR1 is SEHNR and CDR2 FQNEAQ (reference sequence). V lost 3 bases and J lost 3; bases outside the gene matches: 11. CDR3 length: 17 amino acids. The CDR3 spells CASSFATGGRWDTEAFF. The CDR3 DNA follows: TGTGCCAGCAGCTTTGCAACAGGGGGCCGATGGGACACTGAAGCTTTCTTT.

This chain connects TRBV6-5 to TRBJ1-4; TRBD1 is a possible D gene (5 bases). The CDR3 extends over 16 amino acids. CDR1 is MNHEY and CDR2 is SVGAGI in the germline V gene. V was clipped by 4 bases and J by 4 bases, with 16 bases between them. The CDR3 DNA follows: TGTGCCAGCAGTTCGGGACGGGGCGCGAGTAATGAAAAACTGTTTTTT. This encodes CASSSGRGASNEKLFF.

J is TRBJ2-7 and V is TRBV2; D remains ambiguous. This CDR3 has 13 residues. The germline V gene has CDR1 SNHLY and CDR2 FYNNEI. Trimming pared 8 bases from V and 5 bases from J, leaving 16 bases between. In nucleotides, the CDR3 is TGTGCCAGCCAGTTGAGTATTGTCGACGAGCAGTACTTC. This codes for CASQLSIVDEQYF. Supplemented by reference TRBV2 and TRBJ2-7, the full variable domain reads EPEVTQTPSHQVTQMGQEVILRCVPISNHLYFYWYRQILGQKVEFLVSFYNNEISEKSEIFDDQFSVERPDGSNFTLKIRSTKLEDSAMYFCASQLSIVDEQYFGPGTRLTVT.